A single T cell receptor (beta chain) is shown here with its context. This receptor's antigen is unknown. One base away there is no much larger clone; base qualities are not given. V is pared back by 6 bases and J by 7 bases, with 16 bases lying between the germline termini. Reading from cysteine to phenylalanine, the CDR3 counts 14 amino acids. The CDR3 DNA has 42 bases and is translated from base 1. Taken from the germline V gene, the CDR1 and CDR2 loops are SGHNT and YENEEA. This sample was included in a study of post-analysis software for immune sequencing data (dated by TCRdb to about 2015). For context, the study as a whole: The recorded disease courses included relapsing-remitting, secondary progressive and progressive-relapsing multiple sclerosis, and some patients had no subtype annotation. The multiple sclerosis patient repertoires were compared with approximately 11 previously published healthy control repertoires from donors aged 6 to 25 years. A subset of samples was prepared in parallel using single-end sample barcoding, then pooled and co-amplified after Illumina adapter ligation. The research as a whole found: Patients showed significantly higher frequencies than controls for five TRBV segments, among them TRBV5-6, TRBV5-1 and TRBV20-1. Normalized Chao1 diversity was significantly lower in multiple sclerosis patients than controls, suggesting substantial peripheral T-cell clonal expansion. When samples were clustered directly using the F measure, samples prepared in the same batch co-clustered strongly, which prompted a batch-effect correction. The multiple sclerosis patient group was slightly younger than the control group.

Library creation used PCR. For sequencing, an Illumina HiSeq 2500 was employed. To reduce PCR and sequencing biases, unique molecular identifiers were built into the TCR beta cDNA libraries. Per 1 to 10 million input T cells, roughly 0.5 million cDNA molecules were obtained, such that each molecule approximated one T cell. The same protocol used for the earlier healthy control dataset was applied to prepare and sequence the patient libraries. Within a given batch, samples were prepared together, multiplexed and sequenced on the same HiSeq lane. In the source study's methods: MIGEC was used to process the raw barcoded reads, and molecular identifier groups with only a single read were discarded before consensus assembly and CDR3 extraction. VDJtools was used for post-analysis of the clonotype tables, with diversity normalized by down-sampling every dataset to the smallest sample size. To correct batch-related cross-sample contamination, repertoire overlap clustering matched CDR3 amino acid sequences but not nucleotide sequences. TCRdb redid the processing of the public reads, applying fastp at Q25 and MiXCR, and retained in-frame beta chains. Entries that share a CDR3 protein sequence are merged under the most common genes and DNA. TCRdb, not the original authors, processed these V and J calls. In this sample the table shows 700,000 to 900,000 distinct CDR3 sequences, 46% of which occur a single time. 4.9% of the sample rests with the top ten.

TCR beta repertoires were profiled from peripheral blood of 13 young patients with multiple sclerosis to demonstrate the VDJtools post-analysis software. The multiple sclerosis patients were children and adolescents between roughly 6 and 15 years of age. The origin of this receptor is a girl aged 10 to 17 with multiple sclerosis. The chain uses TRBV11-3 and TRBJ2-1; possibly the D gene is TRBD1, per 6 matching bases. Sequencing was performed on blood. The CDR3 reads as follows: CASSLGGVRNEQFF. At the DNA level, the sequence is TGTGCCAGCAGTCTAGGGGGAGTCCGGAATGAGCAGTTCTTC.